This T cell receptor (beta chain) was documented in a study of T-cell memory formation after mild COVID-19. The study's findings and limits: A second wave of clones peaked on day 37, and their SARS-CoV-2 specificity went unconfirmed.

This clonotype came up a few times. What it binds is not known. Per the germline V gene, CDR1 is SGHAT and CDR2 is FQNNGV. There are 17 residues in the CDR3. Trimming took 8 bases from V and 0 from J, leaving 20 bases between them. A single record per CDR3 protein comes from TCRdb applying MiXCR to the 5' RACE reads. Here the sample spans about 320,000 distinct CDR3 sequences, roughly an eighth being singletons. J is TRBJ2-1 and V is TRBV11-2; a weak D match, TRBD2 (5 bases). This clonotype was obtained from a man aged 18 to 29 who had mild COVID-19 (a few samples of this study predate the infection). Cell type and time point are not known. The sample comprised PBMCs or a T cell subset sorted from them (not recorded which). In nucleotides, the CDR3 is TGTGCCAGCTCTAGCCACCCTCTGGATCTCTCCTACAATGAGCAGTTCTTC. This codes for CASSSHPLDLSYNEQFF. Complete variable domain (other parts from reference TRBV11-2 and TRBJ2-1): EAGVAQSPRYKIIEKRQSVAFWCNPISGHATLYWYQQILGQGPKLLIQFQNNGVVDDSQLPKDRFSAERLKGVDSTLKIQPAKLEDSAVYLCASSSHPLDLSYNEQFFGPGTRLTVL.